Following are 29 T cell receptor beta chains from one sample sequenced in a study of beta chain features in type 1 diabetes. Investigators reverse transcribed all isolated RNA, so they sequenced expressed TCRB transcripts. TCRdb's table, derived via immunoSEQ multiplex PCR, lists solely in-frame clones and lacks some. The table has about 930,000 clones, under 20% seen once. The sequenced sample was naive CD4+ T cells from blood. The receptors derive from a woman in her late teens or twenties in good health.

This clone showed up just a few times. V usage is TRBV19 and J usage is TRBJ2-1, with TRBD2 identical over 8 bases. Trimming cost V 4 bases and J 6 bases; bases outside gene matches: 8. This CDR3 has 15 residues. The germline V gene encodes CDR1 LNHDA and CDR2 SQIVND (reference sequence). CDR3 DNA: TGTGCCAGTAGTACCGGGACTAGAAGAAGCAATGAGCAGTTCTTC. It encodes CASSTGTRRSNEQFF.

This rearrangement joins TRBV4-2 to TRBJ2-7; 9 nucleotides agree with TRBD2. This CDR3 has 17 residues. The V gene end was trimmed by 4 bases and the J gene end by 0 bases; junction bases not matched to a gene: 10. CDR1 LGHNA and CDR2 YNFKEQ come from the germline V gene. The CDR3 sequence: CASSRGGASGVSYEQYF. For the CDR3, the DNA is TGTGCCAGCAGCCGCGGGGGTGCTAGCGGGGTCTCCTACGAGCAGTACTTC.

This clone was counted between two and nine times. The J gene is TRBJ2-7, the V gene TRBV28; D gene unclear. V dropped 1 base and J dropped 0 bases, with 10 bases sitting between them. The CDR3 has 15 residues. Germline CDR1 is MDHEN and CDR2 is SYDVKM. This chain's CDR3 is CASSLLVAGSYEQYF. DNA for the CDR3: TGTGCCAGCAGTTTATTAGTAGCTGGCTCCTACGAGCAGTACTTC.

The rearrangement joins TRBV7-9 to TRBJ2-5, with D perhaps matching TRBD1 or TRBD2 (5 bases each). Germline CDR1 reads SEHNR; CDR2 reads FQNEAQ (reference sequence). The CDR3 runs 12 residues. V was trimmed by 3 bases and J by 4 bases, leaving 6 bases between them. The CDR3 nucleotides read TGTGCCAGCAGCTTCGGGACAGAGACCCAGTACTTC. Protein product: CASSFGTETQYF.

The V and J genes are TRBV9 and TRBJ2-5, with TRBD2 identical over 10 bases. The assigned J gene may be wrong: the sequence end matches TRBJ2-7 better. Germline V gene sequence: CDR1 SGDLS, CDR2 YYNGEE. This CDR3 comprises 14 residues. CDR3 sequence (DNA): TGTGCCAGCAGCGTCAGCGGGAGGGACTACGAGCAGTACTTC. This sequence encodes CASSVSGRDYEQYF.

This clone was recorded a few times. V and J are TRBV7-9 and TRBJ1-2; D unresolved. From germline, CDR1 is SEHNR and CDR2 FQNEAQ (reference sequence). V was cut by 11 bases and J by 2 bases, with 12 bases left in between. The CDR3 is 12 residues long. CDR3 bases: TGTGCCGACACACTCCCAAACTATGGCTACACCTTC. It codes for CADTLPNYGYTF.

A remark on this clone: The sample holds other DNA sequences that translate to the same CDR3. The chain uses TRBV9 and TRBJ2-1, with 9 nucleotides matching TRBD1. Trimming removed 4 bases from V and 4 bases from J; junction bases left unmatched: 3. CDR3 size: 14 residues. The germline V gene encodes CDR1 SGDLS and CDR2 YYNGEE. The CDR3 DNA follows: TGTGCCAGCAGCCCGGGACAGGGATACAATGAGCAGTTCTTC. It codes for CASSPGQGYNEQFF. Full variable domain (remainder filled in from reference TRBV9 and TRBJ2-1): DSGVTQTPKHLITATGQRVTLRCSPRSGDLSVYWYQQSLDQGLQFLIQYYNGEERAKGNILERFSAQQFPDLHSELNLSSLELGDSALYFCASSPGQGYNEQFFGPGTRLTVL.

In DNA, the CDR3 is TGTGCCAGCAGTTTAAGGGGTCGGGAGGTCGGAGCTTTCTTT. Translated, it gives CASSLRGREVGAFF. The chain has TRBV27 and TRBJ1-1; tentative D call: TRBD1 (5 bases). Trimming took off 2 bases at V and 10 bases at J, with 17 bases between the two ends. This CDR3 region has 14 residues. CDR1 MNHEY and CDR2 SMNVEV come from the germline V gene (reference sequence).

This clone was detected only a few times. This rearrangement joins TRBV28 to TRBJ2-1, with 8 bases aligning to TRBD1. Losses at the gene ends were 6 bases for V and 0 bases for J; bases not matched to a gene: 4. The CDR3 loop spans 15 amino acids. The V gene's germline CDR1 is MDHEN and CDR2 SYDVKM. As DNA, the CDR3 is TGTGCCAGCAGGCTCGGACAGGGCTCCTACAATGAGCAGTTCTTC. It is translated as CASRLGQGSYNEQFF.

This clone has more than one count but fewer than ten. The rearrangement links TRBV10-3 to TRBJ1-1, with D possibly being TRBD1 (5 bases). V shed 9 bases and J shed 3 bases, with 14 bases lying between them. Germline lookup yields CDR1 ENHRY and CDR2 SYGVKD. The CDR3 loop spans 13 amino acids. CDR3 nucleotides: TGTGCCATGGCCTCAGGGTCTGACACTGAAGCTTTCTTT. It encodes CAMASGSDTEAFF.

The chain is built from TRBV9 and TRBJ2-5; D remains ambiguous. The CDR3 consists of 16 residues. Trimming removed 0 bases from V and 5 bases from J, with 17 bases in between. Germline CDR1 reads SGDLS; CDR2 reads YYNGEE. CDR3: CASSVAHHGGRETQYF. CDR3 nucleotide sequence: TGTGCCAGCAGCGTAGCGCACCACGGTGGCAGGGAGACCCAGTACTTC.

A few counts support this clone. The chain combines TRBV6-6 with TRBJ2-1, with a tentative D call TRBD1 (6 bases). V shed 3 bases and J shed 10 bases, with 7 bases lying between them. The length of the CDR3 is 11 residues. CDR1 is MNHNY and CDR2 is SVGAGI in the germline V gene (reference sequence). CDR3: CASSYTGEQFF. The CDR3 nucleotides read TGTGCCAGCAGTTATACAGGGGAGCAGTTCTTC.

The rearrangement uses TRBV7-6 and TRBJ2-3; a weak D match, TRBD1 (7 bases). Trimming cost V 5 bases and J 4 bases, with 19 bases left between them. CDR3 size: 16 residues. Germline CDR1 and CDR2: SGHVS and FNYEAQ. CDR3 sequence: CASSLGRQGPPDTQYF. The CDR3 coding sequence is TGTGCCAGCAGCCTCGGGAGACAGGGACCGCCAGATACGCAGTATTTT.

This clone was observed a few times. The chain carries TRBV4-2 and TRBJ2-7; unclear D gene. Between the trimmed V and J ends, which lost 0 bases and 0 bases, there was a span of 9 bases. The germline CDR1 and CDR2 sequences are LGHNA and YNFKEQ. CDR3 length: 15 amino acids. CDR3 residues: CASSQDGRSSYEQYF. CDR3 DNA sequence: TGTGCCAGCAGCCAAGATGGGCGGTCCTCCTACGAGCAGTACTTC.

Only a few counts were recorded for this clone. The V and J genes are TRBV28 and TRBJ2-5; 11 positions match TRBD1. The J call may be in error: the DNA end matches TRBJ2-7 better. The CDR3 covers 14 residues. Germline V gene data show CDR1 as MDHEN and CDR2 as SYDVKM. CDR3 nucleotides: TGTGCCAGCAAAAGGACAGGGGGCACGAACGAGCAGTACTTC. This translates into CASKRTGGTNEQYF.

This clone was counted a few times. This sequence joins TRBV5-1 and TRBJ1-4; 8 bases match TRBD1. The germline V gene encodes CDR1 SGHRS and CDR2 YFSETQ. The CDR3 extends over 14 amino acids. The trim removed 4 bases at V and 7 bases at J, leaving 6 bases unmatched. The CDR3 spells CASSTGQGPEKLFF. CDR3 in DNA: TGCGCCAGCAGCACTGGACAGGGTCCTGAAAAACTGTTTTTT.

The chain has TRBV6-5 and TRBJ2-7; D is ambiguous. The CDR3 extends over 16 amino acids. The germline V gene encodes CDR1 MNHEY and CDR2 SVGAGI. Trimming left V 2 bases short and J 3 bases short, with 17 bases between. Here the CDR3 DNA reads TGTGCCAGCAGTTACACCGCCGATACCAACTACTACGAGCAGTACTTC. Translated, it gives CASSYTADTNYYEQYF.

The J gene is TRBJ2-2, the V gene TRBV15; TRBD2 matches at 7 bases. The CDR3 contains 16 residues. The V segment lost 3 bases and the J segment 4 bases; nucleotides outside the gene matches: 8. Germline V CDR1 and CDR2: LNHNV, YYDKDF (reference sequence). DNA of the CDR3: TGTGCCACCAGCAGGAATATCGGGAGGAGCACCGGGGAGCTGTTTTTT. This gives the protein CATSRNIGRSTGELFF. Full variable domain (outside the CDR3, taken from reference TRBV15 and TRBJ2-2): DAMVIQNPRYQVTQFGKPVTLSCSQTLNHNVMYWYQQKSSQAPKLLFHYYDKDFNNEADTPDNFQSRRPNTSFCFLDIRSPGLGDTAMYLCATSRNIGRSTGELFFGEGSRLTVL.

This clone was counted between two and nine times. V and J are TRBV6-5 and TRBJ2-1; possible D gene TRBD1, 5 bases. Deletions cut 0 bases from V and 4 bases from J, with 13 bases between. The germline V gene has CDR1 MNHEY and CDR2 SVGAGI. This CDR3 comprises 16 residues. CDR3 protein: CASSYSPISGYNEQFF. Here the CDR3 DNA reads TGTGCCAGCAGTTACTCCCCAATATCAGGGTACAATGAGCAGTTCTTC.

This clone was picked up a small number of times. The chain links TRBV29-1 to TRBJ2-1; 7 bases align to TRBD2. The CDR3 sequence is 15 residues long. Germline V gene sequence: CDR1 SQVTM, CDR2 ANQGSEA. V was pared by 6 bases and J by 0 bases, with 8 bases of the junction left unmatched. The CDR3 nucleotides read TGCAGCGTCGCTGAGCGGGATCACTCCTACAATGAGCAGTTCTTC. Translation: CSVAERDHSYNEQFF.

In this sample, this clone turned up a few times. This rearrangement joins TRBV7-3 to TRBJ2-5; D uncertain. The V gene's germline CDR1 is SGHTA and CDR2 FQGTGA. The CDR3 covers 13 residues. V lost 3 bases, J lost 2 bases, and 7 bases lay in between. CDR3 sequence: CASSFSAQETQYF. For the CDR3, the DNA is TGTGCCAGCAGCTTCTCGGCTCAAGAGACCCAGTACTTC.

The sample holds a few counts of this clone. The chain links TRBV6-5 to TRBJ2-5; TRBD1 matches 8 bases. CDR3 length: 13 residues. From germline, CDR1 is MNHEY and CDR2 SVGAGI. Trimming at V came to 4 bases and at J to 5 bases, leaving 3 bases not matched to a gene. In DNA, the CDR3 is TGTGCCAGCAGTTTGACAGGGGTTGAGACCCAGTACTTC. Its protein product is CASSLTGVETQYF.

This clone was counted only a few times. The V call is TRBV27, the J call TRBJ1-2; D is perhaps TRBD1 (5 bases). CDR1 MNHEY and CDR2 SMNVEV come from the germline V gene (reference sequence). This CDR3 is built from 13 residues. Between the trimmed V and J ends, which lost 5 bases and 6 bases, there was a span of 13 bases. CDR3 in DNA: TGTGCCAGCAGTCACAGGTCGGTGGATGGCTACACCTTC. This translates into CASSHRSVDGYTF.

The gene calls are TRBV15 and TRBJ2-7; TRBD1 agrees at 9 bases. The length of the CDR3 is 13 residues. V trimming: 5 bases; J trimming: 3 bases; junction bases outside the gene matches: 2. The germline CDR1 and CDR2 sequences are LNHNV and YYDKDF (reference sequence). In DNA form, the CDR3 reads TGTGCCACCAGCCCGGGACAGGGCTACGAGCAGTACTTC. Residues: CATSPGQGYEQYF.

This clone was counted a few times. The chain's CDR3 is CASSQMIHGGIGNEQFF. CDR3 bases: TGCGCCAGCAGCCAAATGATACACGGCGGGATAGGCAATGAGCAGTTCTTC. This chain uses TRBV4-3 with TRBJ2-1; D possibly corresponds to TRBD2 (6 bases). V was pared by 2 bases and J by 6 bases, with 20 bases between. This CDR3 region has 17 residues. Germline V lookup: CDR1 LGHNA, CDR2 YSLEER.

This clone was detected a few times. This chain links TRBV10-2 with TRBJ2-5; 8 positions agree with TRBD2. Unmatched junction bases numbered 7, after V lost 4 bases and J lost 9 bases. CDR1 WSHSY and CDR2 SAAADI come from the germline V gene. The CDR3 has 13 amino acids. CDR3 sequence (DNA): TGCGCCAGCAGTGGTAGCGGGAAGGGGGCCCAGTACTTC. The encoded protein is CASSGSGKGAQYF.

This clone was detected a few times. This sample includes further DNA sequences coding for the same CDR3. The chain is built from TRBV7-9 and TRBJ2-1; 13 bases line up with TRBD2. The trim removed 5 bases at V and 9 bases at J, leaving 7 bases unmatched. Germline CDR1 SEHNR, CDR2 FQNEAQ (reference sequence). This CDR3 is 15 amino acids long. The CDR3 DNA is TGTGCCAGCAGCCCACGGACTAGCGGGAGAAGTGAGCAGTTCTTC. It codes for CASSPRTSGRSEQFF.

The chain uses TRBV5-1 and TRBJ2-5, with 8 positions matching TRBD1. Germline CDR1 reads SGHRS; CDR2 reads YFSETQ. V shed 4 bases and J 4 bases; nucleotides not matched to a gene: 9. This CDR3 comprises 15 residues. CDR3 in DNA: TGCGCCAGCAGCGTCTTGGACAGGGTCCTAGAGACCCAGTACTTC. Encoded protein: CASSVLDRVLETQYF.

The chain joins TRBV6-5 to TRBJ1-1; the D gene is possibly TRBD1 (5 bases). Trimming cost V 5 bases and J 5 bases, with 6 bases left between them. Germline values: CDR1 MNHEY, CDR2 SVGAGI. The CDR3 is 11 residues long. CDR3 residues: CASSRGTEAFF. The CDR3 DNA follows: TGTGCCAGCAGTAGGGGAACTGAAGCTTTCTTT.